This TCR beta chain was sequenced for a study of blood T cell repertoires in COVID-19. The authors' processing: From reference gene primer amplification, estimates of nucleated cell counts were derived. The repertoire was sequenced with immunoSEQ multiplex PCR; TCRdb's copy has only in-frame clones and lacks some. Clone size and V and J calls were adopted from that table, with D and trimming inferred from the DNA. The table records some 300,000 clones, about 91% of them present only once. The CDR3 is 12 amino acids. Trimming removed 5 bases from V and 4 bases from J; junction bases left unmatched: 2. For this clone: This may stem from a read error, because a much larger clone lies one nucleotide away.

The rearrangement links TRBV12-3 or TRBV12-4 to TRBJ2-7, with TRBD1 matching 7 bases. The TCR comes from a woman in her 30s who had recovered from COVID-19. The sequenced sample consisted of peripheral blood. The CDR3, as DNA: TGTGCCAGCAGTGAACAGGGGTACGAGCAGTACTTC. Its translation is CASSEQGYEQYF.